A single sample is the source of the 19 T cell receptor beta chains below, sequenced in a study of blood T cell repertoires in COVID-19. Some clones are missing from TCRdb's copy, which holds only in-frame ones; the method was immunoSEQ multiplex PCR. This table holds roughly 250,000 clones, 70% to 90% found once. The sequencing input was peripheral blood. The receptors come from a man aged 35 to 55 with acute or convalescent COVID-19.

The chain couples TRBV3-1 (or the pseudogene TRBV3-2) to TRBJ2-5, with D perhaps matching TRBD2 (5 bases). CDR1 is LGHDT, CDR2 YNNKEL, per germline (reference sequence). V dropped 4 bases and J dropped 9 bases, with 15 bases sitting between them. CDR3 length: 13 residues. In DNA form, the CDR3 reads TGTGCCAGCAGCCCCTCTCGGGCCGGGGCCCAGTACTTC. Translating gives CASSPSRAGAQYF.

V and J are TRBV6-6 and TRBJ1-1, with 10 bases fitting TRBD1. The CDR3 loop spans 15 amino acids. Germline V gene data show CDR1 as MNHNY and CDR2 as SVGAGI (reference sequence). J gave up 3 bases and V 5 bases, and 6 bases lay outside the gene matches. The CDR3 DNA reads TGTGCCAGCAGTGACCGACAGGGGGCGGACACTGAAGCTTTCTTT. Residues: CASSDRQGADTEAFF.

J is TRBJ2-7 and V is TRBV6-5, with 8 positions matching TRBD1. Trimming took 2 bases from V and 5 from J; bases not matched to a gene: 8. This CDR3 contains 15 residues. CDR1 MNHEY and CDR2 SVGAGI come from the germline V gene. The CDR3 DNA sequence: TGTGCCAGCAGTTACGGACAGACAGGGGTAGACGAGCAGTACTTC. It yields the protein CASSYGQTGVDEQYF.

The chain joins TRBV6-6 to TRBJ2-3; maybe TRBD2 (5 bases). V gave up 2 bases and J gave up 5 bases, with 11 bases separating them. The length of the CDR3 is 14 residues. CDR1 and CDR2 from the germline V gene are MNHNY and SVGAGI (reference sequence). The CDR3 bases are TGTGCCAGCAGTTACAGCGAGGGCGGAGATACGCAGTATTTT. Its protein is CASSYSEGGDTQYF.

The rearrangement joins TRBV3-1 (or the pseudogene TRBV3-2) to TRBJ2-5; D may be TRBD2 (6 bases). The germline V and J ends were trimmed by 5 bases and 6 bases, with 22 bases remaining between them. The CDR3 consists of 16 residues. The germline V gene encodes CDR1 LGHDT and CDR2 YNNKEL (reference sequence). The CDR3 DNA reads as TGTGCCAGCAGCTCCTGGTCGGGGGAGTCCGGGAAGACCCAGTACTTC. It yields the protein CASSSWSGESGKTQYF.

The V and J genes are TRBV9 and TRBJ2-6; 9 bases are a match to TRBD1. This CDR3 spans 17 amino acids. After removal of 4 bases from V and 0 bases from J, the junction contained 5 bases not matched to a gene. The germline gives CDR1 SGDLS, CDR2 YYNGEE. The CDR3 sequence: CASSSGTGFSGANVLTF. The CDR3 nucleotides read TGTGCCAGCAGCTCCGGGACAGGGTTCTCTGGGGCCAACGTCCTGACTTTC. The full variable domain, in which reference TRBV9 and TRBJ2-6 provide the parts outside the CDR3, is DSGVTQTPKHLITATGQRVTLRCSPRSGDLSVYWYQQSLDQGLQFLIQYYNGEERAKGNILERFSAQQFPDLHSELNLSSLELGDSALYFCASSSGTGFSGANVLTFGAGSRLTVL.

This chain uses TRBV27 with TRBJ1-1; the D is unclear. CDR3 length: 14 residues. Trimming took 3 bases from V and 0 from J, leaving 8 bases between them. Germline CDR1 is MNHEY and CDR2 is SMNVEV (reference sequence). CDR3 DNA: TGTGCCAGCAGTTTGGCGGTCATGAACACTGAAGCTTTCTTT. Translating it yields CASSLAVMNTEAFF.

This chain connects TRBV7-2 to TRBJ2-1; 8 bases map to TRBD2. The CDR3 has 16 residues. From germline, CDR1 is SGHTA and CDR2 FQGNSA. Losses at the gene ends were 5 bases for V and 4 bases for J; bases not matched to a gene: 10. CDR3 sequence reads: CASSAGGAGSYNEQFF. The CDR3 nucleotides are TGTGCCAGCAGCGCCGGGGGGGCCGGTTCTTACAATGAGCAGTTCTTC. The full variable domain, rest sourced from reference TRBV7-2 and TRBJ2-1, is GAGVSQSPSNKVTEKGKDVELRCDPISGHTALYWYRQSLGQGLEFLIYFQGNSAPDKSGLPSDRFSAERTGGSVSTLTIQRTQQEDSAVYLCASSAGGAGSYNEQFFGPGTRLTVL.

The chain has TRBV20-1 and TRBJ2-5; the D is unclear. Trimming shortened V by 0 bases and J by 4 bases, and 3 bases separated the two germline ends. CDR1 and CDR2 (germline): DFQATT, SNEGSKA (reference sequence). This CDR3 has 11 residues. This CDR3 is CSARDLETQYF. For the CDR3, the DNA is TGCAGTGCTAGAGATCTAGAGACCCAGTACTTC.

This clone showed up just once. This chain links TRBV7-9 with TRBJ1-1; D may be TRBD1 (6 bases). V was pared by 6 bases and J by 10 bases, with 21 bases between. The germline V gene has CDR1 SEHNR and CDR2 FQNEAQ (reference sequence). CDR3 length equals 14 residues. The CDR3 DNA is TGTGCCAGCAGTCACACGAATCCCCGAGGGGGAGCTTTCTTT. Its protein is CASSHTNPRGGAFF. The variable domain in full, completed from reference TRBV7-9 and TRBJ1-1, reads DTGVSQNPRHKITKRGQNVTFRCDPISEHNRLYWYRQTLGQGPEFLTYFQNEAQLEKSRLLSDRFSAERPKGSFSTLEIQRTEQGDSAMYLCASSHTNPRGGAFFGQGTRLTVV.

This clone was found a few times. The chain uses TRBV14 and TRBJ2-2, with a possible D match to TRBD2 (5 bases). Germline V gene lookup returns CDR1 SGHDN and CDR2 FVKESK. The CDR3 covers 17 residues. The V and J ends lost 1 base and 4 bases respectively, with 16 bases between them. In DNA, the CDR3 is TGTGCCAGCAGCCAAGTCGCACGGTCTGAGGGCACCGGGGAGCTGTTTTTT. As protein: CASSQVARSEGTGELFF.

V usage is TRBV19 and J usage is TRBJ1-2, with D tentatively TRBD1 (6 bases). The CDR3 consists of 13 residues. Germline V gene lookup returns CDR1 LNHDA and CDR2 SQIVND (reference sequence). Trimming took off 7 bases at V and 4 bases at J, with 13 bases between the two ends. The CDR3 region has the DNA TGTGCCAGTACAGGACAGCCTTTCTATGGCTACACCTTC. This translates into CASTGQPFYGYTF.

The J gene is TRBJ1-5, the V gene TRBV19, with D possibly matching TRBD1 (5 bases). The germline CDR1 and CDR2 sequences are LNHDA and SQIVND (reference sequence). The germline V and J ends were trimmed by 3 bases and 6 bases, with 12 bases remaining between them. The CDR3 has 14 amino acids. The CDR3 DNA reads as TGTGCCAGTAGTATCGCCCCTCAGGGTCAGCCCCAGCATTTT. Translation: CASSIAPQGQPQHF.

In nucleotides, the CDR3 is TGTGCCAGCAGCGTAGCGACAGTTAATTCACCCCTCCACTTT. This gives the protein CASSVATVNSPLHF. The genes are TRBV9 and TRBJ1-6, with D perhaps TRBD1 (5 bases). The CDR3 spans 14 residues. Germline values: CDR1 SGDLS, CDR2 YYNGEE. With 0 bases removed from V and 6 bases from J, the gap between germline ends came to 7 bases.

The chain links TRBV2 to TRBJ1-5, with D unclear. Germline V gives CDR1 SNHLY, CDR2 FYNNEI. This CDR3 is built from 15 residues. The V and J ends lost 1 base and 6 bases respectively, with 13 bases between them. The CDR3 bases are TGTGCCAGCAGTGAAGTCGGTCGGCGGCGTCAGCCCCAGCATTTT. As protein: CASSEVGRRRQPQHF. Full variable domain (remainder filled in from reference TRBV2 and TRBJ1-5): EPEVTQTPSHQVTQMGQEVILRCVPISNHLYFYWYRQILGQKVEFLVSFYNNEISEKSEIFDDQFSVERPDGSNFTLKIRSTKLEDSAMYFCASSEVGRRRQPQHFGDGTRLSIL.

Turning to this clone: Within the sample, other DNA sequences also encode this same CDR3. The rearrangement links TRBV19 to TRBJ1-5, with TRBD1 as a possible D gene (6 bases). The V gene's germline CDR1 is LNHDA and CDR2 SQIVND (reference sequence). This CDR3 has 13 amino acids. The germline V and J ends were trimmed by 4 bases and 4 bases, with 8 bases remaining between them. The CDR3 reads CASSKDRNQPQHF. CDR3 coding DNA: TGTGCCAGTAGTAAGGACAGAAATCAGCCCCAGCATTTT.

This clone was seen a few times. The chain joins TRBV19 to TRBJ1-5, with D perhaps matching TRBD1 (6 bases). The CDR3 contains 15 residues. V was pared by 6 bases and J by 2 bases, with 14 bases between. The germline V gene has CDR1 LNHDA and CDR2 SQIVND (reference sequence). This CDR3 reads CASRFLTGGNQPQHF. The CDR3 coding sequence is TGTGCCAGTAGATTTTTGACAGGTGGCAATCAGCCCCAGCATTTT.

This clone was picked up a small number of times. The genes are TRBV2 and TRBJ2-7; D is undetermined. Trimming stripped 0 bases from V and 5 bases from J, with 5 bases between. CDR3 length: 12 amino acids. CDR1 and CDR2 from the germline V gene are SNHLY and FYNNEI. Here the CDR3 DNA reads TGTGCCAGCAGTGAAGCCATCCACGAGCAGTACTTC. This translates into CASSEAIHEQYF.

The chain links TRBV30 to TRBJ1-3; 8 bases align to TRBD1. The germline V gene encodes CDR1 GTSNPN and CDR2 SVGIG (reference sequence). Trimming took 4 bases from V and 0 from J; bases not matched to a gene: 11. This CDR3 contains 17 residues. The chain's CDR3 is CAWIKEYDRGSGNTIYF. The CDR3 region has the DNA TGTGCCTGGATAAAAGAATACGACAGGGGCTCTGGAAACACCATATATTTT.